This T cell receptor beta chain was recorded in a study of T cells after yellow fever vaccination. TCRdb analysed the 5' RACE reads with MiXCR anew, one entry per CDR3 protein. The repertoire holds 450,000 to 550,000 distinct CDR3 sequences, with over 15% as singletons. Trimming left V 5 bases short and J 7 bases short, with 14 bases between. This CDR3 comprises 14 residues. Germline CDR1 is MNHEY and CDR2 is SVGEGT. The chain links TRBV6-2 or TRBV6-3 to TRBJ1-4; no firm D call. The TCR comes from a man aged 25-45 years who received the YFV17D yellow fever vaccine. Sequencing was performed on PBMCs, taken 15 days after the yellow fever booster vaccination. CDR3: CASSLRGGLEKLFF. The CDR3 DNA reads as TGTGCCAGCAGTCTACGAGGAGGGCTTGAAAAACTGTTTTTT.